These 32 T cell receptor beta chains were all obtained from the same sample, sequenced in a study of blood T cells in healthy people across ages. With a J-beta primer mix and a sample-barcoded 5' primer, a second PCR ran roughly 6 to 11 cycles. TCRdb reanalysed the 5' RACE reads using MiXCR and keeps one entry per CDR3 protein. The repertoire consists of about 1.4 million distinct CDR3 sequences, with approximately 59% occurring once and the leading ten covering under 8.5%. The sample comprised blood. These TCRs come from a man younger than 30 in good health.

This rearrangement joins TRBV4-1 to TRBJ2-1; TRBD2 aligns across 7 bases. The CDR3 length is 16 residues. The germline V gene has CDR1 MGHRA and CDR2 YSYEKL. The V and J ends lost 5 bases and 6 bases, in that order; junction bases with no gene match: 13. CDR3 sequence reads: CASSSTGGKGFNEQFF. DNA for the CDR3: TGCGCCAGCAGCTCGACGGGGGGAAAGGGCTTCAATGAGCAGTTCTTC.

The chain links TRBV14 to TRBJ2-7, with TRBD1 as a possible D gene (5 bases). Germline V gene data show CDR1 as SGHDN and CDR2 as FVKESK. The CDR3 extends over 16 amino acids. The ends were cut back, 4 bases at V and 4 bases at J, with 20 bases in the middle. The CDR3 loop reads CASSRKINRLEYEQYF. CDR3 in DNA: TGTGCCAGCAGCCGCAAGATAAACAGGTTGGAGTACGAGCAGTACTTC.

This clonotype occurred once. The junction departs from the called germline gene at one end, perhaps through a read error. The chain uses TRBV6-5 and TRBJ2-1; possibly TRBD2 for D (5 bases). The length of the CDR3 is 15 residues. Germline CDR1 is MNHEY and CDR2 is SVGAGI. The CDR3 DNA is TGTGCCAGCAGTTACTCGAACTTCGAGGGCAATGAGCAGTTTTTC. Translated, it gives CASSYSNFEGNEQFF.

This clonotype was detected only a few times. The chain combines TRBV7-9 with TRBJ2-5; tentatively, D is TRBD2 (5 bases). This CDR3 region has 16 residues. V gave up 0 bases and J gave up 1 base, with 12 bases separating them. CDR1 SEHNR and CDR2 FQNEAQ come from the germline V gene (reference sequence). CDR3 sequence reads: CASSLALASFQETQYF. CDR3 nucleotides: TGTGCCAGCAGCTTAGCGCTGGCTAGCTTCCAAGAGACCCAGTACTTC.

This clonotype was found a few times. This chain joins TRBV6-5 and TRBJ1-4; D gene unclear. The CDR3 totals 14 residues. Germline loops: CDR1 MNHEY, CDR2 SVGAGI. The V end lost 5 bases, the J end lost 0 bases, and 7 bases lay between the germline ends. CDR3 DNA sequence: TGTGCCAGCAGTCAGATTGCAACTAATGAAAAACTGTTTTTT. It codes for CASSQIATNEKLFF.

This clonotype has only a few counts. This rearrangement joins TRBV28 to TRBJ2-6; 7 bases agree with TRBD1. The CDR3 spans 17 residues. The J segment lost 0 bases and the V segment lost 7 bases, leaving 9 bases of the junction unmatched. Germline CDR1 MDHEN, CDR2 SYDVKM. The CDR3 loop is CASTTRTGVSGANVLTF. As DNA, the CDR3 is TGTGCCAGCACCACCCGGACAGGAGTCTCTGGGGCCAACGTCCTGACTTTC.

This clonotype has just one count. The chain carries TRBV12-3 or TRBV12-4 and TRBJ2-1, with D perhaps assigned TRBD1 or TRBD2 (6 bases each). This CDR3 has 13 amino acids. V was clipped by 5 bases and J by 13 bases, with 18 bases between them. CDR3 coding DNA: TGTGCCAGCAGTCCCAGGGGAGGAGAGACCCAGTTCTTC. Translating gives CASSPRGGETQFF.

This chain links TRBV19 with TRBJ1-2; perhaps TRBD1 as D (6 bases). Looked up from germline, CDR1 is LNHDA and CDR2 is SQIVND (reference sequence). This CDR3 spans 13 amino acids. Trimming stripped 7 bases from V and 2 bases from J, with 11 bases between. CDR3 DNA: TGTGCCAGTACCGCCACAGGGAACTATGGCTACACCTTC. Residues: CASTATGNYGYTF.

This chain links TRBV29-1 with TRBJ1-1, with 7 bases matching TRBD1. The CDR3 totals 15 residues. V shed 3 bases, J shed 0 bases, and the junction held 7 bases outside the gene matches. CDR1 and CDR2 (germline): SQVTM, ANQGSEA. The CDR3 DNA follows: TGCAGCGTTGAGTCACCGGGACAGCTGAACACTGAAGCTTTCTTT. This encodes CSVESPGQLNTEAFF.

CDR3 in amino acids: CASSPSNSGSEQFF. The CDR3 coding sequence is TGTGCCAGCAGCCCGTCGAACTCTGGGAGTGAGCAGTTCTTC. This chain connects TRBV13 to TRBJ2-1; the D gene is possibly TRBD2 (5 bases). The length of the CDR3 is 14 residues. Trimming stripped 5 bases from V and 9 bases from J, with 17 bases between. Germline values: CDR1 PRHDT, CDR2 FYEKMQ (reference sequence).

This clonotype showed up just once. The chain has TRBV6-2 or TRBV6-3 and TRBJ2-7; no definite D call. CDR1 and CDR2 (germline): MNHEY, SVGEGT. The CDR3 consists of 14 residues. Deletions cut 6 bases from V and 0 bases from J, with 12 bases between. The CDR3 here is CASSQLPDSYEQYF. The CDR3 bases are TGTGCCAGCAGCCAATTACCGGACTCCTACGAGCAGTACTTC.

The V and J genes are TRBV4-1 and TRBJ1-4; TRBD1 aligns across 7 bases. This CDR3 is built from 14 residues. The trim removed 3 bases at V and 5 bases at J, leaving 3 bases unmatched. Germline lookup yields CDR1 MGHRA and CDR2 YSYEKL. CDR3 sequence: CASSQTGSNEKLFF. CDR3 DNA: TGCGCCAGCAGCCAGACAGGGTCCAATGAAAAACTGTTTTTT.

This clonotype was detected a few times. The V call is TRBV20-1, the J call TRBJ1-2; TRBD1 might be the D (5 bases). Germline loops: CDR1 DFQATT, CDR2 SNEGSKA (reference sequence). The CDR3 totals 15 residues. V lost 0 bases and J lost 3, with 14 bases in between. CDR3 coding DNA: TGCAGTGCTAGAGATTATCGGGGGACCCACTATGGCTACACCTTC. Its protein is CSARDYRGTHYGYTF.

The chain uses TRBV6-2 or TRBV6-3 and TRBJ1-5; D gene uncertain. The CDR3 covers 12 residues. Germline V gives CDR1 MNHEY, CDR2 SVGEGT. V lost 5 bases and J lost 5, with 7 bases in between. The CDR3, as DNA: TGTGCCAGCAGTATAGAATATCAGCCCCAGCATTTT. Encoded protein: CASSIEYQPQHF.

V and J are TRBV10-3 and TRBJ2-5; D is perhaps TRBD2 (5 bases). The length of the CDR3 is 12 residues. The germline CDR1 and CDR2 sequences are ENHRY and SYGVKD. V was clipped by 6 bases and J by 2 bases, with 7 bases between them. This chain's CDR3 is CAISGIQETQYF. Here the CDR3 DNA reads TGTGCCATCAGCGGGATTCAAGAGACCCAGTACTTC.

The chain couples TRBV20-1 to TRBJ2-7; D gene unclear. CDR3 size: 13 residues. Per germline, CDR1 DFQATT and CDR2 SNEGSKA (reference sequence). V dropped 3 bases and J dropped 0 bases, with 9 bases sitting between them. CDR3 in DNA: TGCAGTGCTAGTTCAGTCTACTCCTACGAGCAGTACTTC. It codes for CSASSVYSYEQYF.

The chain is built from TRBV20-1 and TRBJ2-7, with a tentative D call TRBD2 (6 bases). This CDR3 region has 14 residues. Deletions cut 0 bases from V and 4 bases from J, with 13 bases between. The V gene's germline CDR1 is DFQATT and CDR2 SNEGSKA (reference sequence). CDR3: CSARDRDWIYEQYF. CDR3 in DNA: TGCAGTGCTAGAGACCGGGACTGGATATACGAGCAGTACTTC.

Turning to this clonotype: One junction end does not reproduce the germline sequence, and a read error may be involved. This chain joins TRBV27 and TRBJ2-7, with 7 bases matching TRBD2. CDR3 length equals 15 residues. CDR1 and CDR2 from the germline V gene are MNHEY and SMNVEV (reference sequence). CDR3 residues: CACSFGGGRVYEQYF. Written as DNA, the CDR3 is TGTGCCTGCAGTTTTGGGGGGGGACGGGTGTACGAGCAGTACTTC.

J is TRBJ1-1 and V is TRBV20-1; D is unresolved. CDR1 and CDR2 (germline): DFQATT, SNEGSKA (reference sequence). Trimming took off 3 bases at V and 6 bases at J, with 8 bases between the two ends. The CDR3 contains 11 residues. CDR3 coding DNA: TGCAGTGCTAGGATGGGTTCTGAAGCTTTCTTT. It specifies CSARMGSEAFF.

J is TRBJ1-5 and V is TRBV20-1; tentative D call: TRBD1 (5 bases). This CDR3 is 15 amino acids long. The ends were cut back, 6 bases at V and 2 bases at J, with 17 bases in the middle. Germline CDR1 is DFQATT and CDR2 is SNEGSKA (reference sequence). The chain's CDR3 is CSAIGIRDGNQPQHF. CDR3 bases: TGCAGTGCCATAGGTATCAGGGACGGCAATCAGCCCCAGCATTTT.

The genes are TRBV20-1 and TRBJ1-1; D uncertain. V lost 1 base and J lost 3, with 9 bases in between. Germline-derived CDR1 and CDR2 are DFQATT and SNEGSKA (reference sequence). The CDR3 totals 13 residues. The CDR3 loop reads CSARGGTYTEAFF. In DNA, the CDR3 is TGCAGTGCTAGAGGGGGTACTTACACTGAAGCTTTCTTT.

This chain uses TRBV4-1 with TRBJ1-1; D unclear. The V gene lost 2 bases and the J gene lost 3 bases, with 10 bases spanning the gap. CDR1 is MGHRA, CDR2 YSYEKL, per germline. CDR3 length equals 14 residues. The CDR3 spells CASSQPDGYTEAFF. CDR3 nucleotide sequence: TGCGCCAGCAGCCAACCGGACGGTTACACTGAAGCTTTCTTT.

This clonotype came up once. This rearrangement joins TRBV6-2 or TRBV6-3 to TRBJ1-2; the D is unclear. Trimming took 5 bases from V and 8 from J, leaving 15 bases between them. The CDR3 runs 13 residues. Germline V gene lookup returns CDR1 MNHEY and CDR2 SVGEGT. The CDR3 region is CASSPEGLSGYTF. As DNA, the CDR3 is TGTGCCAGCAGTCCAGAGGGCCTCTCGGGCTACACCTTC.

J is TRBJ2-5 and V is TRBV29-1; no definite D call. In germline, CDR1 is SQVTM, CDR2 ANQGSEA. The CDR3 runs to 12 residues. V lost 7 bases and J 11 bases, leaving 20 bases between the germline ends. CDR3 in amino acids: CSASTAAGEQYF. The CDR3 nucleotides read TGCAGCGCATCTACGGCCGCCGGAGAGCAGTACTTC.

CDR3 DNA sequence: TGTGCCAGCAGTTTCTGGGCAGTTCAAGAGACCCAGTACTTC. Protein product: CASSFWAVQETQYF. The rearrangement joins TRBV28 to TRBJ2-5; no firm D call. The ends were cut back, 3 bases at V and 2 bases at J, with 10 bases in the middle. CDR3 length: 14 residues. The germline gives CDR1 MDHEN, CDR2 SYDVKM.

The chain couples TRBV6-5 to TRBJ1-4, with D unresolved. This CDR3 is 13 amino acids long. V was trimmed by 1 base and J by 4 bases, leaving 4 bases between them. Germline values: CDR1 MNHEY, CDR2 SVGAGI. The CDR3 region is CASSYYHNEKLFF. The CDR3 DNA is TGTGCCAGCAGTTACTACCATAATGAAAAACTGTTTTTT.

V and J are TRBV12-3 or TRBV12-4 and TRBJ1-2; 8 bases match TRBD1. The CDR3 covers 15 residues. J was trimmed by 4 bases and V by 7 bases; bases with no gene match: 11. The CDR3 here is CASNAGTGDIYGYTF. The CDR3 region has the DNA TGTGCCAGCAACGCCGGGACAGGAGACATCTATGGCTACACCTTC.

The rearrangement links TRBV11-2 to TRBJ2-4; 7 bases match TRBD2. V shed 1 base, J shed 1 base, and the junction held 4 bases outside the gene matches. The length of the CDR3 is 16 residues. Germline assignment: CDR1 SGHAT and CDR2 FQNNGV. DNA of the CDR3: TGTGCCAGCAGCTTAGTGCTAGCGGCCGCCAAAAACATTCAGTACTTC. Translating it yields CASSLVLAAAKNIQYF. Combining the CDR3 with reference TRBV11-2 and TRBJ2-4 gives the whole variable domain EAGVAQSPRYKIIEKRQSVAFWCNPISGHATLYWYQQILGQGPKLLIQFQNNGVVDDSQLPKDRFSAERLKGVDSTLKIQPAKLEDSAVYLCASSLVLAAAKNIQYFGAGTRLSVL.

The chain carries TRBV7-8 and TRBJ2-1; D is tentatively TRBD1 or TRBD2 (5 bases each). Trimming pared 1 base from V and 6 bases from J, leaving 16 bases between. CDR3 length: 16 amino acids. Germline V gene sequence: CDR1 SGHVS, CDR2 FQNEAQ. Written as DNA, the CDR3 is TGTGCCAGCAGCTTAGGCATACCGGGACGCCGCAATGAGCAGTTCTTC. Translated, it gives CASSLGIPGRRNEQFF.

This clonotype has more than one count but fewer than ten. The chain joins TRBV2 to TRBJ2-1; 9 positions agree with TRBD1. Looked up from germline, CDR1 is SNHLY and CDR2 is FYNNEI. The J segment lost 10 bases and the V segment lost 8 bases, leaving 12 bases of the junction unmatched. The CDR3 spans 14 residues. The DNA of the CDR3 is TGTGCCAGCGGGGGGACAGGGCCCCGTTGGGAGCAGTTCTTC. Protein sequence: CASGGTGPRWEQFF.

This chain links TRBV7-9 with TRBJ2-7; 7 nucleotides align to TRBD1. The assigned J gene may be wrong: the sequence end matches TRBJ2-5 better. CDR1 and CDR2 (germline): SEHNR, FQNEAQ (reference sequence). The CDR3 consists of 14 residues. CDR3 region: CASSARTGRETQYF. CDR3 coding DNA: TGTGCCAGCAGCGCCCGGACAGGTCGGGAGACCCAGTACTTC.

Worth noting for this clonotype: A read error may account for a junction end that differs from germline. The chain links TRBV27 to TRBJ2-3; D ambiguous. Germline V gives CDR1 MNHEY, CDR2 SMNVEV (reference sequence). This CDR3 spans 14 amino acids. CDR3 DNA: TGTGCCAGCAGTTTATCGCAGTGGTTAGATATGCAGTATTTT. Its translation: CASSLSQWLDMQYF.